This entry is about one TCR beta chain. The entry originates in a study of long-term antiretroviral therapy in people with HIV. They ran version v3.0 of the immunoSEQ assay at survey level. TCRdb's table, derived via immunoSEQ multiplex PCR, lists solely in-frame clones and lacks some. This table has about 19,000 clones, less than 85% appearing once. Germline-derived CDR1 and CDR2 are SGHRS and YFSETQ. With 1 base removed from V and 0 bases from J, the gap between germline ends came to 14 bases. The CDR3 is made up of 17 amino acids. The starting material was unsorted PBMCs, obtained at the start of antiretroviral therapy, before treatment. This receptor was identified in a young man with HIV. The gene calls are TRBV5-1 and TRBJ2-1, with D possibly matching TRBD2 (6 bases). The CDR3 here is CASSLTSLLSSYNEQFF. The CDR3 coding sequence is TGCGCCAGCAGCTTGACTAGCTTACTGAGCTCCTACAATGAGCAGTTCTTC.